The 22 T cell receptor beta chains below were found in one sample sequenced in a study of cytomegalovirus exposure and HLA in healthy donors (dated by TCRdb to the late 2010s). The method was the immunoSEQ multiplex PCR assay. The immuneACCESS repertoire file appears here via TCRdb, limited to in-frame rearrangements. These files lack a portion of the clones; in checked studies, under half of the deficit traces to unresolved V genes, and the cause of the others is not known. Within this sample are some 320,000 clones, with around 90% of them counted one time only. Jointly, the top ten make up roughly 1.2% of the sample. Material for sequencing was PBMCs. All receptors derive from a woman aged 25 to 39 in good health and CMV-seropositive.

The sample holds one count of this clone. This chain connects TRBV28 to TRBJ1-2; 7 positions match TRBD1. The CDR3 totals 13 residues. Germline-derived CDR1 and CDR2 are MDHEN and SYDVKM. Unmatched junction bases numbered 7, after V lost 5 bases and J lost 7 bases. As DNA, the CDR3 is TGTGCCAGCAGTCTACCAACAGGGGTTGGCTACACCTTC. Protein: CASSLPTGVGYTF.

This sequence joins TRBV7-2 and TRBJ2-1; TRBD2 aligns across 7 bases. The length of the CDR3 is 16 residues. The germline V gene has CDR1 SGHTA and CDR2 FQGNSA. Losses at the gene ends were 1 base for V and 4 bases for J; bases not matched to a gene: 7. Here the CDR3 reads CASSLVGGMTYNEQFF. CDR3 coding DNA: TGTGCCAGCAGCTTAGTCGGGGGGATGACATACAATGAGCAGTTCTTC. The variable domain in full, with the rest retrieved from reference TRBV7-2 and TRBJ2-1, is GAGVSQSPSNKVTEKGKDVELRCDPISGHTALYWYRQSLGQGLEFLIYFQGNSAPDKSGLPSDRFSAERTGGSVSTLTIQRTQQEDSAVYLCASSLVGGMTYNEQFFGPGTRLTVL.

This clone has only one observation. CDR3 in amino acids: CSVVTSGSRKIGELFF. The CDR3 bases are TGCAGCGTTGTGACTAGCGGGAGCCGGAAGATCGGGGAGCTGTTTTTT. V and J are TRBV29-1 and TRBJ2-2; 12 positions match TRBD2. V trimming: 4 bases; J trimming: 7 bases; junction bases outside the gene matches: 10. CDR1 and CDR2 from the germline V gene are SQVTM and ANQGSEA. This CDR3 spans 16 amino acids.

The J gene is TRBJ2-3, the V gene TRBV5-1; the match to TRBD2 covers 9 bases. CDR3 length equals 17 residues. Trimming took 1 base from V and 4 from J; bases not matched to a gene: 10. Germline CDR1 SGHRS, CDR2 YFSETQ. In nucleotides, the CDR3 is TGCGCCAGCAGCTTGCGGGTAGCGGGGGCGGGGGCAGATACGCAGTATTTT. Translation gives CASSLRVAGAGADTQYF.

V is TRBV29-1 and J is TRBJ2-7; D unclear. V lost 8 bases, J lost 0 bases, and 11 bases lay in between. CDR3 length: 12 residues. Germline-derived CDR1 and CDR2 are SQVTM and ANQGSEA. The CDR3 here is CSYSADSYEQYF. The CDR3 region has the DNA TGCAGCTATTCTGCTGACTCCTACGAGCAGTACTTC.

This chain joins TRBV7-6 and TRBJ2-1; no reliable D call. The CDR3 has 15 residues. Looked up from germline, CDR1 is SGHVS and CDR2 is FNYEAQ. Between the trimmed V and J ends, which lost 1 base and 0 bases, there was a span of 7 bases. Here the CDR3 DNA reads TGTGCCAGCAGCTTAGTTCCCGACTCCTACAATGAGCAGTTCTTC. Encoded protein: CASSLVPDSYNEQFF.

The chain is built from TRBV19 and TRBJ2-3, with D hard to call. The V gene lost 5 bases and the J gene lost 0 bases, with 3 bases spanning the gap. CDR1 LNHDA and CDR2 SQIVND come from the germline V gene (reference sequence). This CDR3 has 12 amino acids. CDR3 residues: CASSLSTDTQYF. The CDR3 DNA reads as TGTGCCAGTAGTTTAAGCACAGATACGCAGTATTTT.

This chain links TRBV5-4 with TRBJ1-2; D remains unclear. V was clipped by 2 bases and J by 3 bases, with 8 bases between them. The length of the CDR3 is 13 residues. From germline, CDR1 is SGHNT and CDR2 YYREEE (reference sequence). CDR3 coding DNA: TGTGCCAGCAGCTTTGCGGCGGACTATGGCTACACCTTC. This encodes CASSFAADYGYTF.

The chain has TRBV5-4 and TRBJ2-7, with 9 bases identical to TRBD1. The CDR3 is 15 amino acids. Germline V gene lookup returns CDR1 SGHNT and CDR2 YYREEE (reference sequence). V lost 0 bases to trimming and J lost 4 bases; unmatched junction nucleotides: 5. The CDR3 loop is CASSLDRGLRYEQYF. Here the CDR3 DNA reads TGTGCCAGCAGCTTGGACAGGGGGCTTCGGTACGAGCAGTACTTC.

The J gene is TRBJ2-7, the V gene TRBV6-1, with a weak D call TRBD2 (6 bases). Looked up from germline, CDR1 is MNHNS and CDR2 is SASEGT. Between the trimmed V and J ends, which lost 2 bases and 0 bases, there was a span of 11 bases. The CDR3 runs to 15 residues. DNA for the CDR3: TGTGCCAGCAGTGAATGGTTAGCGGTCTCCTACGAGCAGTACTTC. Translated, it gives CASSEWLAVSYEQYF.

The genes are TRBV28 and TRBJ2-7; 7 bases map to TRBD1. Germline lookup yields CDR1 MDHEN and CDR2 SYDVKM. The CDR3 is 14 amino acids. V was clipped by 5 bases and J by 2 bases; unmatched bases: 6. The CDR3 nucleotides read TGTGCCAGCAGTACCGGACAGGCGACCTACGAGCAGTACTTC. It encodes CASSTGQATYEQYF.

This clone appeared a single time. The chain joins TRBV28 to TRBJ1-1; 7 nucleotides align to TRBD1. J lost 0 bases, V lost 7 bases, and 14 bases had no gene match. The CDR3 extends over 17 amino acids. Germline CDR1 is MDHEN and CDR2 is SYDVKM. CDR3 sequence reads: CASTTTGQLKMNTEAFF. The CDR3 DNA reads as TGTGCCAGCACCACAACGGGACAGCTAAAAATGAACACTGAAGCTTTCTTT.

The chain carries TRBV15 and TRBJ2-5; D uncertain. Germline values: CDR1 LNHNV, CDR2 YYDKDF (reference sequence). The CDR3 loop spans 15 amino acids. The V end was cut by 0 bases, the J end by 2 bases, with 10 bases between. CDR3 bases: TGTGCCACCAGCAGAGATCCTAACATTCAAGAGACCCAGTACTTC. It codes for CATSRDPNIQETQYF. The variable domain in full, with the rest retrieved from reference TRBV15 and TRBJ2-5, is DAMVIQNPRYQVTQFGKPVTLSCSQTLNHNVMYWYQQKSSQAPKLLFHYYDKDFNNEADTPDNFQSRRPNTSFCFLDIRSPGLGDTAMYLCATSRDPNIQETQYFGPGTRLLVL.

The chain joins TRBV30 to TRBJ1-5, with 9 bases identical to TRBD1. The CDR3 is 15 residues long. CDR1 GTSNPN and CDR2 SVGIG come from the germline V gene (reference sequence). The V segment lost 2 bases and the J segment 7 bases; nucleotides outside the gene matches: 9. The DNA of the CDR3 is TGTGCCTGGAGTTACGGACAGGGGATGGCCCAGCCCCAGCATTTT. Translated: CAWSYGQGMAQPQHF.

This clone was counted only a few times. V usage is TRBV11-2 and J usage is TRBJ2-7; TRBD1 is a possible D gene (6 bases). Trimming removed 2 bases at V and 0 bases at J, with 11 bases between. Germline loops: CDR1 SGHAT, CDR2 FQNNGV. There are 15 residues in the CDR3. The CDR3 sequence: CASSLPGQISYEQYF. For the CDR3, the DNA is TGTGCCAGCAGCTTACCCGGACAGATCTCCTACGAGCAGTACTTC.

As regards this clone: The junction shows a germline mismatch at one end, possibly a read error. This rearrangement joins TRBV27 to TRBJ1-4; the D gene is possibly TRBD1 (6 bases). CDR3 size: 14 residues. The germline V gene encodes CDR1 MNHEY and CDR2 SMNVEV (reference sequence). CDR3: CASEGGTTNEKLFF. As DNA, the CDR3 is TGTGCCAGCGAGGGGGGGACAACAAATGAAAAACTGTTTTTT.

V usage is TRBV11-3 and J usage is TRBJ2-2, with D perhaps matching TRBD1 (6 bases). The CDR3 totals 12 residues. The V end lost 5 bases, the J end lost 5 bases, and 6 bases lay between the germline ends. Germline values: CDR1 SGHNT, CDR2 YENEEA. The CDR3: CASSTGTGELFF. The CDR3 region has the DNA TGTGCCAGCAGCACAGGGACCGGGGAGCTGTTTTTT. Together with reference TRBV11-3 and TRBJ2-2, the CDR3 gives the full variable domain: EAGVVQSPRYKIIEKKQPVAFWCNPISGHNTLYWYLQNLGQGPELLIRYENEEAVDDSQLPKDRFSAERLKGVDSTLKIQPAELGDSAVYLCASSTGTGELFFGEGSRLTVL.

A few counts support this clone. V usage is TRBV18 and J usage is TRBJ2-7; D gene unclear. Looked up from germline, CDR1 is KGHSH and CDR2 is LQKENI. The CDR3 runs to 13 residues. The V gene lost 0 bases and the J gene lost 2 bases, with 5 bases spanning the gap. The CDR3 DNA reads as TGTGCCAGCTCACCACCCGCCACCTACGAGCAGTACTTC. Protein product: CASSPPATYEQYF.

J is TRBJ2-5 and V is TRBV25-1; 10 nucleotides match TRBD2. The V segment lost 1 base and the J segment 3 bases; nucleotides outside the gene matches: 8. This CDR3 comprises 17 residues. Germline values: CDR1 MGHDK, CDR2 SYGVNS. Written as DNA, the CDR3 is TGTGCCAGCAGTGAATCCCAGCGGGGGGGCCTTAAAGAGACCCAGTACTTC. Translation: CASSESQRGGLKETQYF.

The J gene is TRBJ1-5, the V gene TRBV30; D is undetermined. The CDR3 consists of 14 residues. Germline V gives CDR1 GTSNPN, CDR2 SVGIG (reference sequence). V was pared by 4 bases and J by 2 bases, with 12 bases between. This chain's CDR3 is CAWTPKRGNQPQHF. CDR3 DNA: TGTGCCTGGACCCCCAAGAGGGGCAATCAGCCCCAGCATTTT.

This rearrangement joins TRBV27 to TRBJ2-7, with D unclear. The CDR3 has 16 residues. Germline V gene data show CDR1 as MNHEY and CDR2 as SMNVEV (reference sequence). The V end was cut by 5 bases, the J end by 7 bases, with 24 bases between. CDR3 amino acids: CASSPIAVGGLWEQYF. DNA of the CDR3: TGTGCCAGCAGTCCCATCGCCGTAGGTGGTCTTTGGGAGCAGTACTTC.

The chain uses TRBV19 and TRBJ1-5; no clear D gene. V was cut by 7 bases and J by 0 bases, with 13 bases left in between. Germline V gene lookup returns CDR1 LNHDA and CDR2 SQIVND (reference sequence). The CDR3 spans 15 residues. The CDR3 DNA follows: TGTGCCAGTACCCGCGGGATTTCTAGCAATCAGCCCCAGCATTTT. Translated, it gives CASTRGISSNQPQHF.